A selection of T cell receptor beta chains follows, all from one sample in a study of glioma-infiltrating T cells. TCRdb recomputed calls from the multiplex PCR reads with MiXCR, one row per CDR3 protein. The sample records around 350,000 distinct CDR3 sequences, 41% being singletons. The source material was glioma tissue, nonneoplastic brain tissue, or PBMCs (not recorded which). The receptors shown here come from a human donor with low-grade glioma or glioblastoma, undergoing nonglioma brain surgery, or in good health (not recorded which). Both conserved end residues are part of each CDR3. Clone size, where shown, is once, few, many, or a class for clones that have expanded.

j_gene	len	v_gene	abundance	CDR3aa
TRBJ2-3	15	TRBV20-1	-	CSVARFSGEADTQYF
TRBJ2-1	14	TRBV6-2/TRBV6-3	many	CASSYSKKGYEQFF
TRBJ1-5	14	TRBV9	-	CASSVDAGYQPQHF
TRBJ1-1	12	TRBV7-9	-	CASSLERTSAFF
TRBJ2-2	13	TRBV6-2/TRBV6-3	-	CASSTTGPGELFF
TRBJ2-7	14	TRBV12-3/TRBV12-4	few	CASTVRDGRYEQYF
TRBJ2-7	15	TRBV20-1	-	CSARDRGQGIYEQYF
TRBJ2-1	15	TRBV6-2/TRBV6-3	once	CVSSYCLAGGCEQFF
TRBJ2-3	16	TRBV7-9	-	CASSLGTSGFLDTKYF
TRBJ1-1	12	TRBV28	-	CASSSRVTEAFF
TRBJ2-5	14	TRBV20-1	-	CSARSLAGVETQYF
TRBJ1-5	14	TRBV18	-	CASSDTGGNQPQHF
TRBJ2-7	14	TRBV20-1	many	CSARGLAGVAEQYF
TRBJ2-7	15	TRBV10-3	-	CAISGGTGRSYEQYF
TRBJ2-7	14	TRBV20-1	-	CSAAGTSGFYEQYF
TRBJ2-7	13	TRBV6-2/TRBV6-3	few	CASSLLANYEQYF
TRBJ2-2	17	TRBV4-1	few	CASSQASAGSNTGELFF
TRBJ1-6	16	TRBV20-1	-	CSARTRVGSYNSPLHF
TRBJ1-1	18	TRBV7-9	-	CASSQAGGPGPGDTEAFF
TRBJ2-3	14	TRBV29-1	-	CSVILAGGPDTQYF
TRBJ1-6	15	TRBV28	few	CASSLTGFYNSPLHF
TRBJ2-3	19	TRBV20-1	many	CSARPPQGGSGLRTDTQYF
TRBJ2-3	15	TRBV18	-	CASSPPGGSPDTQYF
TRBJ2-7	16	TRBV4-3	-	CASDGTSGRRSYEQYF
TRBJ2-7	17	TRBV20-1	-	CSARDLGSGGRFGEQYF
TRBJ2-5	14	TRBV7-2	-	CASSAGQGVGTQYF
TRBJ1-5	15	TRBV28	many	CASSLREGNHQPQHF
TRBJ2-5	15	TRBV25-1	-	CVSSEFLGSQETQYF
TRBJ2-7	16	TRBV7-8	-	CASSLETSGISYEQYF
TRBJ1-5	14	TRBV2	-	CASTGVFSNQPQHF
TRBJ2-3	14	TRBV20-1	few	CSAAPGSRSDTQYF
TRBJ2-4	17	TRBV28	-	CASSLFWGPLAKDIQYF
TRBJ2-1	15	TRBV4-2	-	CASSQELAGVHEQLF
TRBJ1-6	15	TRBV18	-	CASSPLKGAHSPLHF
TRBJ2-5	13	TRBV5-6	few	CASSRSAQETQYF
-	14	TRBV12-3/TRBV12-4	-	CASSPPDREGTQYF
TRBJ2-2	17	TRBV15	-	CATSKDRDRVRPGELFF
TRBJ1-5	13	TRBV6-2/TRBV6-3	many	CASSSDRVQPQHF
TRBJ2-1	15	TRBV4-3	few	CASSQAGLAGGGQFF
TRBJ2-1	15	TRBV7-9	-	CASSPSSGRGNEQFF
TRBJ1-2	12	TRBV7-2	few	CASSEQGYGYTF
TRBJ1-2	13	TRBV5-1	-	CASSARQGHGYTF
TRBJ2-1	14	TRBV7-6	-	CASRLAGASDEQFF
TRBJ1-1	13	TRBV4-3	many	CASTNPPGERAFF
TRBJ2-7	14	TRBV11-2	few	CASSRLAGGWEQYF
TRBJ1-1	16	TRBV7-3	-	CASSPKGRGRDTEAFF
TRBJ2-7	12	TRBV7-2	-	CASSRGRNEQYF
TRBJ2-1	14	TRBV27	few	CASRRDGARAEQFF
TRBJ1-2	14	TRBV27	many	CASSSRQGGDGYTF
TRBJ1-6	14	TRBV11-3	-	CASSSGQRNSHLHF
TRBJ1-1	14	TRBV2	-	CASSLQDWNTEAFF
TRBJ2-2	18	TRBV20-1	few	CSARGYSGTSVNTGELFF
TRBJ2-5	13	TRBV28	many	CASSLGTLETQYF
TRBJ2-3	16	TRBV15	many	CATSRISGANTDTQYF
TRBJ1-1	12	TRBV28	few	CASRVGNTEAFF
TRBJ1-1	17	TRBV27	many	CASSLGQGPYSNTEAFF
TRBJ2-1	15	TRBV27	many	CASRLAGGPENEQFF